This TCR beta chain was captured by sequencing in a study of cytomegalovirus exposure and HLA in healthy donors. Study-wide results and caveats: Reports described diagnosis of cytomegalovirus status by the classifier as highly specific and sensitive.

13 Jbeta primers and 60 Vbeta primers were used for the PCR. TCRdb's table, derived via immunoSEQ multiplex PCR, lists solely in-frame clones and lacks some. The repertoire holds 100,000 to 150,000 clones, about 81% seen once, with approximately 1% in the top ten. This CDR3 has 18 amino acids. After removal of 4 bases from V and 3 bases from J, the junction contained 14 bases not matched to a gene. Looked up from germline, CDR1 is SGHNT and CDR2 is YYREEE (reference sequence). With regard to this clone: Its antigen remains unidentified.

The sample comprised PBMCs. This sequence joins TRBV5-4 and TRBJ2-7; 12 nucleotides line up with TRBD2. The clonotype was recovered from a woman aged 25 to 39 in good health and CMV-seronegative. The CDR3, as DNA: TGTGCCAGCAGCCCGGGACTAGCGGGTGCCAATCAATACTACGAGCAGTACTTC. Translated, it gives CASSPGLAGANQYYEQYF.